These 8 T cell receptor beta chains were all obtained from the same sample, sequenced in a study of blood T cell repertoires in COVID-19. The assay was immunoSEQ multiplex PCR, and TCRdb's table has in-frame clones only and misses some. The sample shows about 350,000 clones, about 90% of them seen only once. Sequencing was carried out using PBMCs or T cells enriched from blood (not recorded which). All receptors come from a woman aged 25 to 39 who had recovered from COVID-19.

The chain has TRBV11-2 and TRBJ2-1; possible D gene TRBD2, 7 bases. Germline lookup yields CDR1 SGHAT and CDR2 FQNNGV. The CDR3 sequence is 13 residues long. Trimming stripped 6 bases from V and 7 bases from J, with 13 bases between. CDR3 DNA sequence: TGTGCCAGCAGGGCCGGGGGGCGGAATGAGCAGTTCTTC. Protein sequence: CASRAGGRNEQFF.

The J gene is TRBJ2-1, the V gene TRBV5-1; 9 bases line up with TRBD2. This CDR3 contains 15 residues. Germline CDR1 and CDR2: SGHRS and YFSETQ. V lost 1 base to trimming and J lost 7 bases; unmatched junction nucleotides: 6. The DNA for the CDR3 is TGCGCCAGCAGCTTGCTGCGGGGGGGCTCGAATGAGCAGTTCTTC. This translates into CASSLLRGGSNEQFF.

In its sample, this clone was seen once. The gene calls are TRBV28 and TRBJ1-5, with no clear D. The CDR3 is 15 residues long. The ends were cut back, 6 bases at V and 5 bases at J, with 17 bases in the middle. Per germline, CDR1 MDHEN and CDR2 SYDVKM. The CDR3 sequence: CASSTFGGEDQPQHF. The CDR3 region has the DNA TGTGCCAGCAGCACATTTGGCGGGGAGGATCAGCCCCAGCATTTT.

The chain uses TRBV5-6 and TRBJ1-5, with 9 bases that match TRBD1. V gave up 4 bases and J gave up 6 bases; unmatched junction bases: 5. CDR1 is SGHDT and CDR2 is YYEEEE in the germline V gene. CDR3 length equals 14 residues. CDR3 residues: CASSLDRGSQPQHF. CDR3 nucleotide sequence: TGTGCCAGCAGCCTGGACAGGGGCTCTCAGCCCCAGCATTTT.

The chain uses TRBV28 and TRBJ1-2, with D tentatively TRBD1 (6 bases). The CDR3 consists of 15 residues. Germline lookup yields CDR1 MDHEN and CDR2 SYDVKM. Trimming pared 5 bases from V and 7 bases from J, leaving 20 bases between. The CDR3 sequence: CASSRHSPGAGGYTF. In DNA, the CDR3 is TGTGCCAGCAGTCGACACAGCCCAGGGGCAGGTGGCTACACCTTC.

The rearrangement uses TRBV19 and TRBJ2-5; 7 bases are a match to TRBD1. The germline CDR1 and CDR2 sequences are LNHDA and SQIVND (reference sequence). The length of the CDR3 is 14 residues. J lost 2 bases, V lost 6 bases, and 6 bases had no gene match. The CDR3 reads CASSNSRGQETQYF. Written as DNA, the CDR3 is TGTGCCAGTAGCAACTCCAGGGGGCAAGAGACCCAGTACTTC.

The CDR3 sequence is CASSPERTRGGTDTQYF. CDR3 in DNA: TGTGCCAGCAGTCCCGAGAGAACGCGGGGGGGCACAGATACGCAGTATTTT. The chain couples TRBV6-2 or TRBV6-3 to TRBJ2-3, with 8 bases lining up with TRBD2. Trimming removed 5 bases from V and 1 base from J; junction bases left unmatched: 11. Germline V gene lookup returns CDR1 MNHEY and CDR2 SVGEGT. This CDR3 comprises 17 residues.

V gene TRBV6-1 combines with J gene TRBJ2-7; possible D gene TRBD2, 7 bases. Trimming removed 1 base from V and 5 bases from J, with 15 bases in between. The CDR3 totals 15 residues. Germline lookup yields CDR1 MNHNS and CDR2 SASEGT. The CDR3 region is CASSEGRGGHDEQYF. The CDR3 nucleotides read TGTGCCAGCAGTGAAGGAAGGGGGGGGCACGACGAGCAGTACTTC.